One and the same sample provided the 6 T cell receptor beta chains below, sequenced in a study of breast tumors, draining lymph nodes, adjacent tissues. The lymph nodes were axillary draining lymph nodes from breast cancer patients. TCRdb reprocessed the multiplex PCR reads with MiXCR, giving one entry per CDR3 protein. The data show 150,000 to 200,000 distinct CDR3 sequences, 30% to 35% seen once. The sequencing input was axillary lymph node tissue. Receptors were obtained from a female donor with breast cancer. Some clones in this sample may be carry-over from other donors' samples.

This clonotype was counted many times. This chain uses TRBV7-2 with TRBJ2-1; D remains unclear. This CDR3 region has 15 residues. V lost 5 bases, J lost 8 bases, and 19 bases lay in between. Germline CDR1 reads SGHTA; CDR2 reads FQGNSA. The CDR3 protein is CASSPHGVLGHEQFF. CDR3 nucleotide sequence: TGTGCCAGCAGCCCCCATGGGGTCCTGGGCCATGAGCAGTTCTTC.

The chain employs TRBV13 and TRBJ2-7, with a tentative D call TRBD2 (6 bases). Trimming left V 6 bases short and J 7 bases short, with 25 bases between. The CDR3 totals 16 residues. CDR1 is PRHDT, CDR2 FYEKMQ, per germline (reference sequence). The CDR3 sequence is CASSARVLAAGREQYF. The CDR3 DNA sequence: TGTGCCAGCAGTGCTAGAGTCTTGGCGGCGGGACGGGAGCAGTACTTC.

This sequence joins TRBV7-9 and TRBJ2-5, with 8 bases that match TRBD2. V trimming: 4 bases; J trimming: 0 bases; junction bases outside the gene matches: 7. Germline CDR1 reads SEHNR; CDR2 reads FQNEAQ (reference sequence). This CDR3 is built from 16 residues. The CDR3: CASSSSGGRDQETQYF. The CDR3 DNA reads TGTGCCAGCAGCTCGAGCGGGGGCCGTGACCAAGAGACCCAGTACTTC.

This clonotype was detected a few times. A much larger clone sits a single nucleotide away, making a read error possible. No conserved phenylalanine or tryptophan ends this CDR3, so it is likely a read error. This chain connects TRBV19 to TRBJ2-3, with 8 positions matching TRBD2. Germline V CDR1 and CDR2: LNHDA, SQIVND (reference sequence). Losses at the gene ends were 3 bases for V and 2 bases for J; bases not matched to a gene: 7. This CDR3 comprises 16 residues. The CDR3: CASSITGTRYTDTQYS. The CDR3 coding sequence is TGTGCCAGTAGTATTACCGGGACTAGGTACACAGATACGCAGTATTCT.

In its sample, this clonotype was seen many times. The chain couples TRBV11-3 to TRBJ2-7; D not resolved. Germline values: CDR1 SGHNT, CDR2 YENEEA. V shed 0 bases and J shed 0 bases, with 9 bases lying between them. The CDR3 contains 15 residues. The CDR3 spells CASSLDSAFSYEQYF. As DNA, the CDR3 is TGTGCCAGCAGCTTAGACAGCGCCTTCTCCTACGAGCAGTACTTC.

This clonotype was counted many times. The rearrangement joins TRBV24-1 to TRBJ2-3; 7 nucleotides agree with TRBD1. Germline V gives CDR1 KGHDR, CDR2 SFDVKD. CDR3 length: 13 residues. Trimming took 11 bases from V and 5 from J; bases not matched to a gene: 9. The CDR3 DNA is TGTGCCATAAGCGAGGGGGCCCAAGATACGCAGTATTTT. This translates into CAISEGAQDTQYF.